These T cell receptor beta chains were read from a single sample in a study of CD8+CD57+ T cells in acquired aplastic anemia. TCRdb re-analysed the reads in MiXCR, keeping a single row per CDR3 protein. The table records some 200,000 distinct CDR3 sequences, 34% of them present only once. Material: sorted CD4+, CD8+, or CD8+CD57+ T cells (not recorded which) from PBMCs. The source is a human donor in good health, serving as a control. Each CDR3 is given with its conserved first and last residue. Each record gives: clone size, J gene, V gene, D gene, CDR3 protein, CDR3 DNA. A D gene is named only where the DNA matches it firmly. For some rows the clone size is stated as once, few or many, or as a class when expanded; others skip it.

>.|TRBJ1-1|TRBV6-1|.
CASSVLQGNTEAFF
TGTGCCAGCAGTGTTCTACAGGGGAACACTGAAGCTTTCTTT
>many|TRBJ1-4|TRBV7-2|TRBD1
CASSLNLGQVATNEKLFF
TGTGCCAGCAGCTTGAACCTCGGACAGGTAGCAACTAATGAAAAACTGTTTTTT
>many|TRBJ1-1|TRBV7-2|.
CASSSRPGTLNTEAFF
TGTGCCAGCAGCTCCCGTCCCGGGACACTGAACACTGAAGCTTTCTTT
>many|TRBJ1-5|TRBV14|.
CASSQDVAREGNQPQHF
TGTGCCAGCAGCCAAGACGTTGCCAGGGAAGGCAATCAGCCCCAGCATTTT
>many|TRBJ2-7|TRBV11-2|TRBD1
CASSNRQGADEQYF
TGTGCCAGCAGCAATCGACAGGGGGCTGACGAGCAGTACTTC
>few|TRBJ2-2|TRBV20-1|TRBD1
CSARSGTGNTGELFF
TGCAGTGCTAGATCCGGGACAGGGAACACCGGGGAGCTGTTTTTT
>.|TRBJ2-1|TRBV6-2/TRBV6-3|.
CASSYSSVPGYNEQFF
TGTGCCAGCAGTTACTCGAGCGTCCCCGGGTACAATGAGCAGTTCTTC
>few|TRBJ2-2|TRBV11-1|TRBD2
CASSAPGRGRTGELFF
TGTGCCAGCAGCGCCCCTGGGAGGGGCCGCACCGGGGAGCTGTTTTTT
>few|TRBJ1-5|TRBV6-1|.
CASRRQGNQPQHF
TGTGCCAGCCGGAGGCAGGGCAATCAGCCCCAGCATTTT
>many|TRBJ1-2|TRBV6-1|.
CASGQSYYGYTF
TGTGCCAGCGGCCAGTCGTACTATGGCTACACCTTC
>.|TRBJ2-3|TRBV20-1|TRBD2
CSARDFNGRRSDTQYF
TGCAGTGCTAGAGACTTCAACGGGAGGAGGTCAGATACGCAGTATTTT
>.|TRBJ1-4|TRBV19|.
CASLSGNKREKLFF
TGTGCCAGTCTTTCGGGCAATAAGCGTGAAAAACTGTTTTTT
>many|TRBJ2-7|TRBV12-3/TRBV12-4|.
CASSPDRLSSYEQYF
TGTGCCAGCAGCCCTGACAGGCTAAGCTCCTACGAGCAGTACTTC
>many|TRBJ1-6|TRBV5-1|.
CASSRLARSDNSPLHF
TGCGCCAGCAGCCGCCTGGCCAGGTCGGATAATTCACCCCTCCACTTT
>few|TRBJ1-1|TRBV2|TRBD1
CASSERSAGGTEAFF
TGTGCCAGCAGTGAACGTTCGGCAGGGGGCACTGAAGCTTTCTTT
>few|TRBJ1-2|TRBV12-5|.
CASGPGTMSGYTF
TGTGCTAGTGGCCCCGGGACAATGAGTGGCTACACCTTC
>.|TRBJ2-5|TRBV2|.
CASSRQGGGQETQYF
TGTGCCAGCAGTCGGCAGGGAGGGGGGCAAGAGACCCAGTACTTC
>many|TRBJ2-2|TRBV10-3|.
CAISEGPVRTGELFF
TGTGCCATCAGTGAAGGGCCGGTCAGGACCGGGGAGCTGTTTTTT
>.|TRBJ2-1|TRBV3-1|.
CASNHSRHNEQFF
TGTGCCAGCAACCACAGCCGGCACAATGAGCAGTTCTTC
>few|TRBJ2-7|TRBV30|.
CAWSPSGAKEQYF
TGTGCCTGGAGTCCGTCGGGGGCCAAAGAGCAGTACTTC
>.|TRBJ2-1|TRBV25-1|TRBD2
CASSGTSGKEQFF
TGTGCCAGCAGCGGGACTAGCGGGAAGGAGCAGTTCTTC
>.|TRBJ2-1|TRBV4-2|TRBD2
CASSSGLAGVTYNEQFF
TGTGCCAGCAGCAGTGGACTAGCGGGGGTTACCTACAATGAGCAGTTCTTC
>.|TRBJ2-6|TRBV2|TRBD2
CASGRGDSGANVLTF
TGTGCCAGCGGCCGGGGGGACTCTGGGGCCAACGTCCTGACTTTC
>few|TRBJ1-2|TRBV15|TRBD1
CATSTRTGDGYTF
TGTGCCACCAGCACACGGACAGGGGATGGCTACACCTTC
>.|TRBJ2-5|TRBV10-3|.
CASIARDYQETQYF
TGTGCCAGCATCGCCCGGGACTACCAAGAGACCCAGTACTTC